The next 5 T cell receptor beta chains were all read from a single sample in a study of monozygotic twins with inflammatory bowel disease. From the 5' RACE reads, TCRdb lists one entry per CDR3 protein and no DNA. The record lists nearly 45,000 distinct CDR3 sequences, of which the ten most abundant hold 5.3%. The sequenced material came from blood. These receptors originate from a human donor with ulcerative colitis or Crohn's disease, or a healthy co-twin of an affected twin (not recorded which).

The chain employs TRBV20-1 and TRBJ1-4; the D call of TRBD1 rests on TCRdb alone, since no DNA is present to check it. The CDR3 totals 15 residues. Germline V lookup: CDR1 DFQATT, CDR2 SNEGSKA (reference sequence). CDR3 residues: CSADDRIGANEKLFF.

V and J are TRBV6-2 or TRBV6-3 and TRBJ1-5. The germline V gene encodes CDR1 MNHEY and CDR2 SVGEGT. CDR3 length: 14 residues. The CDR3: CASSSASRNQPQHF.

This CDR3 reads CASSGGSAYEQYF. V usage is TRBV5-1 and J usage is TRBJ2-7; as DNA is missing, the TRBD1 call by TCRdb cannot be tested. Germline CDR1 SGHRS, CDR2 YFSETQ. The CDR3 spans 13 residues.

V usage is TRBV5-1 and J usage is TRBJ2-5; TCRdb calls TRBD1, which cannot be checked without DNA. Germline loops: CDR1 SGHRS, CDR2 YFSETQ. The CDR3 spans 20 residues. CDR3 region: CASRLGVTGGAPGSAETQYF.

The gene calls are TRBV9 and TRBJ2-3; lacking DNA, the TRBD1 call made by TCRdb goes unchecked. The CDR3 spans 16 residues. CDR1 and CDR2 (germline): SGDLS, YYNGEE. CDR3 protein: CASSPKGAGSTDTQYF. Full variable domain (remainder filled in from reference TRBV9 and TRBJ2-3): DSGVTQTPKHLITATGQRVTLRCSPRSGDLSVYWYQQSLDQGLQFLIQYYNGEERAKGNILERFSAQQFPDLHSELNLSSLELGDSALYFCASSPKGAGSTDTQYFGPGTRLTVL.